This T cell receptor (beta chain) was found in a study of cytomegalovirus exposure and HLA in healthy donors. The PCR was carried out with 60 Vbeta primers and 13 Jbeta primers. Profiling relied on immunoSEQ multiplex PCR, and the TCRdb table lists in-frame clones only, not all of them. The table shows under 200,000 clones, with roughly an eighth occurring only once. This CDR3 spans 12 amino acids. Germline V gene lookup returns CDR1 SGHTA and CDR2 FQGTGA. V lost 1 base to trimming and J lost 6 bases, with 3 bases between them. This clone was counted only a few times. The sequencing input was PBMCs. The receptor was isolated from a man aged 50-60 years in good health and CMV-seropositive. The V gene is TRBV7-3, the J gene TRBJ2-2, with D hard to call. Here the CDR3 DNA reads TGTGCCAGCAGCTTAATATCCGGGGAGCTGTTTTTT. Its translation is CASSLISGELFF.